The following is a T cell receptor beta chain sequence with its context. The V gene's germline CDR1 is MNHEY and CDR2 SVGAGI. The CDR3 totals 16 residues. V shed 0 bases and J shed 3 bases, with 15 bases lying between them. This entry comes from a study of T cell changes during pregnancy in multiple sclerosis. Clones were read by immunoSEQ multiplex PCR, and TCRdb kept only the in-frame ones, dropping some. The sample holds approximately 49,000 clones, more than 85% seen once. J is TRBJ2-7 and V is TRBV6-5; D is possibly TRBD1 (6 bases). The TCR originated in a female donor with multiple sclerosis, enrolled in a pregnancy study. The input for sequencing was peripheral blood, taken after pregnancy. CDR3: CASSYSSKDSFYEQYF. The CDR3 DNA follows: TGTGCCAGCAGTTACTCGTCGAAGGACAGTTTCTACGAGCAGTACTTC.